The rows below give T cell receptor beta chains drawn from one sample of a study of cytomegalovirus exposure and HLA in healthy donors. Sequenced by immunoSEQ multiplex PCR; TCRdb stores in-frame clones only, minus some. This repertoire includes about 200,000 clones. The sequencing sample was made of PBMCs. The receptors here all came from a man in his thirties or forties in good health and CMV-seronegative. Each CDR3 is given with its conserved first and last residue. D genes are given only for firm matches.

v_gene,d_gene,CDR3aa
TRBV6-6,NA,CASTRDTYTEAFF
TRBV11-3,NA,CASSLDQGWMNTEAFF
TRBV30,NA,CAWSVQGEQPQHF
TRBV27,TRBD1,CASSPDRGLSGANVLTF
TRBV18,TRBD1,CASSPTVDRDYGYTF
TRBV29-1,NA,CSVEIEEKEKLFF
TRBV19,TRBD2,CASTPGGSIYNEQFF
TRBV5-1,TRBD1,CASSFSGGAGVGELFF
TRBV30,NA,CAWTPGATYEQYF
TRBV18,TRBD2,CASSQNTGLAGGHTYEQYF
TRBV10-3,NA,CAISETGITYGYTF
TRBV25-1,NA,CASSDRAGANSPLHF
TRBV11-3,NA,CASSLYPGNSPLHF
TRBV5-1,NA,CASSPGHGVNYGYTF
TRBV19,TRBD2,CASSTGGTSLKQYF
TRBV5-1,TRBD1,CASSLEDRGTFGELFF
TRBV5-1,NA,CASSLGQGFADTQYF
TRBV9,NA,CASSETDTQYF
TRBV27,TRBD1,CASSFMGQGYNEQFF
TRBV12-1,NA,CASSSQLCGRVETQYF
TRBV7-9,TRBD2,CASAQGGGAYEQYF
TRBV11-2,TRBD1,CASSSGQGAGEQYF
TRBV2,TRBD1,CASSYFGQGTGNTIYF
TRBV29-1,TRBD1,CSVLGQGFDYEQYF